The 2 T cell receptor beta chains given below trace back to one sample, sequenced in a study of cytomegalovirus exposure and HLA in healthy donors. The PCR ran on 60 Vbeta and 13 Jbeta primers. Here immunoSEQ multiplex PCR was the method, and the copy in TCRdb shows in-frame clones only, minus some. The sample contains around 100,000 clones, over 70% of which appear only once. The sample taken for sequencing was PBMCs. These receptors came from a man between 50 and 59 years old in good health and CMV-seronegative.

The chain employs TRBV28 and TRBJ1-2; TRBD1 matches at 8 bases. There are 14 residues in the CDR3. V shed 6 bases and J 8 bases; nucleotides not matched to a gene: 11. CDR1 is MDHEN and CDR2 is SYDVKM in the germline V gene. The CDR3 protein is CASRPQGAGGGYTF. The CDR3 DNA sequence: TGTGCCAGCAGGCCTCAGGGGGCTGGAGGCGGCTACACCTTC.

This clone was seen only a few times. The chain recombines TRBV5-1 with TRBJ2-1; D is unresolved. Germline CDR1 reads SGHRS; CDR2 reads YFSETQ. This CDR3 comprises 12 residues. CDR3 amino acids: CAPVSSYNEQFF. DNA of the CDR3: TGCGCTCCCGTTAGCTCCTACAATGAGCAGTTCTTC.